These 31 T cell receptor beta chains originate from one sample sequenced in a study of blood T cell repertoires in COVID-19. Clones were sequenced by immunoSEQ multiplex PCR, and TCRdb holds only the in-frame ones, with some missing. This table holds just over 70,000 clones, approximately 90% found once. The sequencing sample was made of peripheral blood. The receptors here all came from a human donor in a cohort sampled during active COVID-19.

The chain has TRBV6-5 and TRBJ1-4, with D unresolved. The V gene's germline CDR1 is MNHEY and CDR2 SVGAGI. The CDR3 contains 12 residues. The ends were cut back, 5 bases at V and 7 bases at J, with 8 bases in the middle. The CDR3 loop is CASSPRVEKLFF. CDR3 DNA: TGTGCCAGCAGTCCAAGAGTTGAAAAACTGTTTTTT.

V usage is TRBV11-2 and J usage is TRBJ1-2; 10 bases map to TRBD1. Germline assignment: CDR1 SGHAT and CDR2 FQNNGV. The CDR3 is 16 residues long. With V trimmed by 4 bases and J by 5 bases, 10 bases remained unmatched. This CDR3 reads CASSSIISDRGYGYTF. DNA for the CDR3: TGTGCCAGCAGCTCAATTATTTCGGACAGGGGGTATGGCTACACCTTC.

The chain couples TRBV21-1 to TRBJ1-5; the table names TRBD1, a call not compared with the DNA. TRBV21-1 is shown as a pseudogene. This CDR3 spans 15 amino acids. The CDR3 spells CASSSRDRGNQPQHF. CDR3 nucleotide sequence: TGTGCCAGCAGCTCCCGGGACAGGGGCAATCAGCCCCAGCATTTT.

The rearrangement joins TRBV11-2 to TRBJ2-1; 9 positions agree with TRBD1. Trimming removed 6 bases from V and 5 bases from J; junction bases left unmatched: 11. Germline loops: CDR1 SGHAT, CDR2 FQNNGV. This CDR3 comprises 16 residues. The CDR3, as DNA: TGTGCCAGCAGTCCCGCCCGACAGGGGGGGAACAATGAGCAGTTCTTC. Translating gives CASSPARQGGNNEQFF.

The gene calls are TRBV14 and TRBJ2-7; D is undetermined. Trimming shortened V by 0 bases and J by 0 bases, and 21 bases separated the two germline ends. Germline-derived CDR1 and CDR2 are SGHDN and FVKESK. The CDR3 spans 19 residues. This chain's CDR3 is CASSQDHIVIEKSSYEQYF. CDR3 bases: TGTGCCAGCAGCCAAGATCATATAGTGATAGAGAAGAGCTCCTACGAGCAGTACTTC.

This chain connects TRBV11-2 to TRBJ1-3; 10 bases are a match to TRBD1. CDR1 and CDR2 from the germline V gene are SGHAT and FQNNGV. Germline trimming cut 1 base from V and 6 bases from J; bases unmatched to any gene: 12. The CDR3 is 18 amino acids. The CDR3 protein is CASSLVSVGQGGANTIYF. Written as DNA, the CDR3 is TGTGCCAGCAGCTTAGTGTCTGTTGGACAGGGGGGAGCAAACACCATATATTTT.

The chain has TRBV5-1 and TRBJ2-6; D may be TRBD1 (5 bases). The V and J ends lost 2 bases and 1 base respectively, with 16 bases between them. Germline CDR1 reads SGHRS; CDR2 reads YFSETQ. CDR3 length: 18 amino acids. CDR3 sequence (DNA): TGCGCCAGCAGCTTTAGGGCAGGGCTCGTTTCTGGGGCCAACGTCCTGACTTTC. It codes for CASSFRAGLVSGANVLTF.

The chain carries TRBV6-9 and TRBJ2-2; D remains ambiguous. Germline assignment: CDR1 MNHGY and CDR2 SVAAGI. CDR3 length equals 12 residues. Trimming shortened V by 0 bases and J by 7 bases, and 3 bases separated the two germline ends. DNA for the CDR3: TGTGCCAGCAGTTATTCCGGCGGGGAGCTGTTTTTT. Encoded protein: CASSYSGGELFF.

This sequence joins TRBV9 and TRBJ1-1; D is ambiguous. Germline V gives CDR1 SGDLS, CDR2 YYNGEE. This CDR3 spans 14 amino acids. V lost 0 bases and J 1 base, leaving 7 bases between the germline ends. The CDR3 DNA reads as TGTGCCAGCAGCGTAGGGGAGAAGAACACTGAAGCTTTCTTT. As protein: CASSVGEKNTEAFF.

The genes are TRBV2 and TRBJ1-3; unclear D gene. This CDR3 contains 15 residues. V lost 8 bases, J lost 5 bases, and 19 bases lay in between. From germline, CDR1 is SNHLY and CDR2 FYNNEI. The CDR3 DNA sequence: TGTGCCAGCTTAGGTACACGGGGAAAAAGAAACACCATATATTTT. It encodes CASLGTRGKRNTIYF. The full variable domain, with the rest looked up from reference TRBV2 and TRBJ1-3, is EPEVTQTPSHQVTQMGQEVILRCVPISNHLYFYWYRQILGQKVEFLVSFYNNEISEKSEIFDDQFSVERPDGSNFTLKIRSTKLEDSAMYFCASLGTRGKRNTIYFGEGSWLTVV.

The chain couples TRBV11-2 to TRBJ1-1, with 7 bases lining up with TRBD1. Per germline, CDR1 SGHAT and CDR2 FQNNGV. The CDR3 loop spans 16 amino acids. With V trimmed by 5 bases and J by 2 bases, 11 bases remained unmatched. CDR3 sequence reads: CASSPPHRGPNTEAFF. DNA of the CDR3: TGTGCCAGCAGCCCACCCCACAGGGGACCTAACACTGAAGCTTTCTTT.

This chain links TRBV19 with TRBJ2-7, with TRBD2 matching over 15 bases. CDR1 and CDR2 from the germline V gene are LNHDA and SQIVND (reference sequence). J gave up 2 bases and V 9 bases, and 2 bases lay outside the gene matches. This CDR3 is built from 14 residues. Written as DNA, the CDR3 is TGTGCCAGCGGGACTAGCGGGGGGCCCTACGAGCAGTACTTC. Translation: CASGTSGGPYEQYF.

This chain connects TRBV4-3 to TRBJ1-1, with 8 nucleotides matching TRBD1. The V gene end was trimmed by 3 bases and the J gene end by 1 base; junction bases not matched to a gene: 4. The germline V gene has CDR1 LGHNA and CDR2 YSLEER. This CDR3 is built from 15 residues. This CDR3 reads CASSHLDRGNTEAFF. CDR3 sequence (DNA): TGCGCCAGCAGCCACTTAGACAGGGGGAACACTGAAGCTTTCTTT.

The chain carries TRBV20-1 and TRBJ2-2; TRBD1 might be the D (6 bases). CDR3 length: 17 amino acids. Trimming cost V 5 bases and J 0 bases, with 19 bases left between them. Germline values: CDR1 DFQATT, CDR2 SNEGSKA (reference sequence). CDR3 sequence: CSARGGFGGPNTGELFF. The CDR3 DNA is TGCAGTGCTCGTGGGGGATTTGGGGGCCCGAACACCGGGGAGCTGTTTTTT.

The chain uses TRBV12-3 or TRBV12-4 and TRBJ2-7; D is possibly TRBD1 (6 bases). The CDR3 sequence is 12 residues long. With 6 bases removed from V and 5 bases from J, the gap between germline ends came to 11 bases. In DNA, the CDR3 is TGTGCCAGCAGCCCAGGGGCCGACGAGCAGTACTTC. Encoded protein: CASSPGADEQYF.

This chain connects TRBV11-1 to TRBJ2-3, with 11 positions matching TRBD2. Germline V gene lookup returns CDR1 SGHAT and CDR2 FQDESV (reference sequence). This CDR3 is 14 amino acids long. After removal of 5 bases from V and 10 bases from J, the junction contained 8 bases not matched to a gene. CDR3 nucleotides: TGTGCCAGCAGCACACGACTAGCGGGGTGGGCGCAGTATTTT. It codes for CASSTRLAGWAQYF.

The chain couples TRBV7-9 to TRBJ1-4; TRBD1 agrees at 9 bases. Germline V gene sequence: CDR1 SEHNR, CDR2 FQNEAQ (reference sequence). Germline trimming cut 10 bases from V and 8 bases from J; bases unmatched to any gene: 8. This CDR3 has 13 residues. The CDR3 protein is CATIQGAGEKLFF. The CDR3 bases are TGTGCCACCATACAGGGGGCGGGAGAAAAACTGTTTTTT.

This clone has just a few counts. V gene TRBV10-1 combines with J gene TRBJ2-2; the match to TRBD1 covers 10 bases. Germline V gene lookup returns CDR1 WNHNN and CDR2 SYGVQD (reference sequence). This CDR3 has 19 residues. The V and J ends lost 5 bases and 1 base, in that order; junction bases with no gene match: 13. The CDR3 DNA follows: TGCGCCAGCAGTCCCGGCGGGACAGGGGCCCATCTGAACACCGGGGAGCTGTTTTTT. Amino acids: CASSPGGTGAHLNTGELFF.

CDR3 loop: CASRAKTGTGSYEQYF. CDR3 nucleotide sequence: TGTGCCAGCAGGGCTAAGACCGGGACAGGGTCCTACGAGCAGTACTTC. The chain uses TRBV2 and TRBJ2-7, with 9 bases lining up with TRBD1. Germline V gene sequence: CDR1 SNHLY, CDR2 FYNNEI. The V and J ends lost 6 bases and 1 base, in that order; junction bases with no gene match: 10. The CDR3 sequence is 16 residues long. Variable domain in full (rest from reference TRBV2 and TRBJ2-7): EPEVTQTPSHQVTQMGQEVILRCVPISNHLYFYWYRQILGQKVEFLVSFYNNEISEKSEIFDDQFSVERPDGSNFTLKIRSTKLEDSAMYFCASRAKTGTGSYEQYFGPGTRLTVT.

The rearrangement links TRBV4-3 to TRBJ1-2, with D hard to call. CDR1 LGHNA and CDR2 YSLEER come from the germline V gene. V dropped 1 base and J dropped 5 bases, with 11 bases sitting between them. The CDR3 runs 14 residues. The CDR3 region is CASSQATGVYGYTF. Written as DNA, the CDR3 is TGCGCCAGCAGCCAAGCTACGGGAGTGTATGGCTACACCTTC.

The chain carries TRBV4-1 and TRBJ1-3, with a possible D match to TRBD1 (5 bases). CDR1 and CDR2 from the germline V gene are MGHRA and YSYEKL. V was clipped by 1 base and J by 2 bases, with 9 bases between them. The CDR3 is 15 residues long. This CDR3 reads CASSQGGATGNTIYF. The CDR3 DNA follows: TGCGCCAGCAGCCAAGGGGGCGCGACTGGAAACACCATATATTTT.

V is TRBV30 and J is TRBJ2-7, with 7 bases fitting TRBD1. This CDR3 is built from 13 residues. V shed 5 bases and J 0 bases; nucleotides not matched to a gene: 4. CDR1 is GTSNPN, CDR2 SVGIG, per germline (reference sequence). The CDR3 reads CAWGRGSSYEQYF. The CDR3 DNA follows: TGTGCCTGGGGCAGGGGGAGCTCCTACGAGCAGTACTTC.

The chain has TRBV30 and TRBJ2-7, with TRBD2 as a possible D gene (6 bases). This CDR3 comprises 15 residues. In germline, CDR1 is GTSNPN, CDR2 SVGIG (reference sequence). Deletions cut 5 bases from V and 0 bases from J, with 17 bases between. CDR3 sequence (DNA): TGTGCCTGGGGACTACGCGGGCCCCTCTCCTACGAGCAGTACTTC. Amino acids: CAWGLRGPLSYEQYF.

This sequence joins TRBV7-8 and TRBJ2-7, with 7 bases identical to TRBD1. Germline V gene sequence: CDR1 SGHVS, CDR2 FQNEAQ. This CDR3 is 17 amino acids long. With 5 bases clipped from V and 1 base from J, the junction kept 14 bases outside the gene matches. The CDR3 region is CASSPEMGQYSSYEQYF. The DNA of the CDR3 is TGTGCCAGCAGCCCCGAAATGGGACAGTACTCTTCCTACGAGCAGTACTTC.

The J gene is TRBJ2-6, the V gene TRBV5-1, with 9 bases that match TRBD1. Germline V gives CDR1 SGHRS, CDR2 YFSETQ. V shed 4 bases and J 0 bases; nucleotides not matched to a gene: 5. The CDR3 covers 17 residues. This CDR3 reads CASSLRQGDSGANVLTF. For the CDR3, the DNA is TGCGCCAGCAGCCTCCGACAGGGGGACTCTGGGGCCAACGTCCTGACTTTC.

The chain carries TRBV2 and TRBJ1-2, with D unresolved. The CDR3 contains 10 residues. Between the trimmed V and J ends, which lost 4 bases and 7 bases, there was a span of 4 bases. Germline assignment: CDR1 SNHLY and CDR2 FYNNEI. CDR3 protein: CASSASGYTF. DNA of the CDR3: TGTGCCAGCAGTGCGTCTGGCTACACCTTC.

This chain's CDR3 is CASSLGLRGPSGNTIYF. The CDR3 DNA sequence: TGTGCCAGCAGCTTGGGATTGAGGGGGCCCTCTGGAAACACCATATATTTT. This chain connects TRBV5-4 to TRBJ1-3, with 7 positions matching TRBD1. Trimming cost V 0 bases and J 0 bases; bases outside gene matches: 6. The CDR3 length is 17 residues. CDR1 SGHNT and CDR2 YYREEE come from the germline V gene (reference sequence).

The chain uses TRBV7-8 and TRBJ2-7; 8 nucleotides match TRBD1. The CDR3 runs to 14 residues. J lost 6 bases, V lost 7 bases, and 11 bases had no gene match. The germline V gene encodes CDR1 SGHVS and CDR2 FQNEAQ. DNA for the CDR3: TGTGCCAGCAATCCCAGGGGGCGGTTTTTCGAGCAGTACTTC. Translation: CASNPRGRFFEQYF. The entire variable domain, with the rest obtained from reference TRBV7-8 and TRBJ2-7, is as follows: GAGVSQSPRYKVAKRGQDVALRCDPISGHVSLFWYQQALGQGPEFLTYFQNEAQLDKSGLPSDRFFAERPEGSVSTLKIQRTQQEDSAVYLCASNPRGRFFEQYFGPGTRLTVT.

The chain links TRBV19 to TRBJ2-2; the D is unclear. CDR3 length: 13 residues. V was pared by 4 bases and J by 2 bases, with 5 bases between. Germline V CDR1 and CDR2: LNHDA, SQIVND (reference sequence). The CDR3 nucleotides read TGTGCCAGTAGTAGTAAAAACACCGGGGAGCTGTTTTTT. It codes for CASSSKNTGELFF. The full variable domain, its missing parts supplied by reference TRBV19 and TRBJ2-2, is DGGITQSPKYLFRKEGQNVTLSCEQNLNHDAMYWYRQDPGQGLRLIYYSQIVNDFQKGDIAEGYSVSREKKESFPLTVTSAQKNPTAFYLCASSSKNTGELFFGEGSRLTVL.

This clone showed up just a few times. J is TRBJ1-2 and V is TRBV10-3, with 8 positions matching TRBD1. CDR1 and CDR2 (germline): ENHRY, SYGVKD. V lost 4 bases and J lost 5; bases outside the gene matches: 9. The CDR3 loop spans 15 amino acids. The CDR3 coding sequence is TGTGCCATCAGTGCCACGGACAGGGCTTCATATGGCTACACCTTC. Residues: CAISATDRASYGYTF.

The V gene is TRBV5-6, the J gene TRBJ2-5, with 8 bases fitting TRBD1. CDR3 length equals 16 residues. From germline, CDR1 is SGHDT and CDR2 YYEEEE. Trimming at V came to 3 bases and at J to 4 bases, leaving 11 bases not matched to a gene. The CDR3 DNA follows: TGTGCCAGCAGCTCCTTCAGGGGGCTGCCCACAGAGACCCAGTACTTC. Residues: CASSSFRGLPTETQYF.